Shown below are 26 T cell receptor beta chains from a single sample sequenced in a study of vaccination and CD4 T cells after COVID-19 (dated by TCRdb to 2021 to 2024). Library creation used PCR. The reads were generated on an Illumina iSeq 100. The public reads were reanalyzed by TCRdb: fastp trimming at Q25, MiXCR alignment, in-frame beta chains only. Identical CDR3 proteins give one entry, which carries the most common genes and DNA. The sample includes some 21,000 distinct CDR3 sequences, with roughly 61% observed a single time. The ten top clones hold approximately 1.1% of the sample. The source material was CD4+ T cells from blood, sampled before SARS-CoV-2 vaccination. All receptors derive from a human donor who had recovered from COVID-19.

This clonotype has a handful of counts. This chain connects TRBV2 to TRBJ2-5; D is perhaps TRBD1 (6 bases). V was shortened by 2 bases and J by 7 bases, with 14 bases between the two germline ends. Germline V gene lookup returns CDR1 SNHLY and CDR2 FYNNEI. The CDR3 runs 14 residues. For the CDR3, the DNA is TGTGCCAGCAGTGAATTGGGACAAGGGGGGACCCAGTACTTC. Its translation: CASSELGQGGTQYF. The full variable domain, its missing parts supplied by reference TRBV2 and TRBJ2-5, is EPEVTQTPSHQVTQMGQEVILRCVPISNHLYFYWYRQILGQKVEFLVSFYNNEISEKSEIFDDQFSVERPDGSNFTLKIRSTKLEDSAMYFCASSELGQGGTQYFGPGTRLLVL.

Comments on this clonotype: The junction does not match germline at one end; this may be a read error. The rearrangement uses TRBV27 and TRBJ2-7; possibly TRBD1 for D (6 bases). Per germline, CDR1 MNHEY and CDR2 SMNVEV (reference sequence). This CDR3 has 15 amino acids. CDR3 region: CAGSLGQKSSYEQYF. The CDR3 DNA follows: TGTGCCGGCAGTTTAGGACAGAAGAGCTCCTACGAGCAGTACTTC.

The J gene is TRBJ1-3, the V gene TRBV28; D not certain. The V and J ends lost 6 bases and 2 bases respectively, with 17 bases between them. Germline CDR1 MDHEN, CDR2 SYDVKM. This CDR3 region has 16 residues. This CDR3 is CASSRFTGRTGNTIYF. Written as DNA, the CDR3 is TGTGCCAGCAGCAGATTTACCGGCAGAACTGGAAACACCATATATTTT.

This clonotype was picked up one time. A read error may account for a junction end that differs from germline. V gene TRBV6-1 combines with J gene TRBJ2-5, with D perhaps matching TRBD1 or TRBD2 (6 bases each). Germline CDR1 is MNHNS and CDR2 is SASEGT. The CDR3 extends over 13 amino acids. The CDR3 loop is CANSRGPKETQYF. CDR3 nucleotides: TGTGCCAACAGTCGGGGGCCAAAAGAGACCCAGTACTTC.

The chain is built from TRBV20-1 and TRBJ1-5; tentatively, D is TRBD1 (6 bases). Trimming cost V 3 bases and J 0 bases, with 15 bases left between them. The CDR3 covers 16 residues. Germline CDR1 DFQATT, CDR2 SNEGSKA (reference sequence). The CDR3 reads CSARGDTRFSNQPQHF. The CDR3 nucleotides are TGCAGTGCTAGGGGGGACACTAGGTTTAGCAATCAGCCCCAGCATTTT.

CDR3 protein: CASSFVASYTEAFF. CDR3 coding DNA: TGTGCCAGCAGTTTTGTGGCCAGCTACACTGAAGCTTTCTTT. The rearrangement uses TRBV28 and TRBJ1-1; D not resolved. The CDR3 totals 14 residues. Germline loops: CDR1 MDHEN, CDR2 SYDVKM. The ends were cut back, 3 bases at V and 3 bases at J, with 11 bases in the middle.

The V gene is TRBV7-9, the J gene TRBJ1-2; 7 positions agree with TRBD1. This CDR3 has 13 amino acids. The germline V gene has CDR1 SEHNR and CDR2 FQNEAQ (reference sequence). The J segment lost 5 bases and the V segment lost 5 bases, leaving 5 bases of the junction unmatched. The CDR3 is CASSEGTAYGYTF. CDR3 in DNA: TGTGCCAGCAGCGAAGGGACAGCTTATGGCTACACCTTC.

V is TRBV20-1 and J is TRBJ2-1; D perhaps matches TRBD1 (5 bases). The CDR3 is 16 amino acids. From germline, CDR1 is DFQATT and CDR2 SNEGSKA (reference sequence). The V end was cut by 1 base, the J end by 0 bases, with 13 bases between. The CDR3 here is CSARVLSGFSYNEQFF. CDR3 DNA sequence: TGCAGTGCTAGAGTCTTATCAGGGTTCTCCTACAATGAGCAGTTCTTC.

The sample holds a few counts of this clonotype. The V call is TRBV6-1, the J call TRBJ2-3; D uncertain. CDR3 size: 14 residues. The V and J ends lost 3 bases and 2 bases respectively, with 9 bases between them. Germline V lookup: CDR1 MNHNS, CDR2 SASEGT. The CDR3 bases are TGTGCCAGCAGTGACGGTCCGAACACAGATACGCAGTATTTT. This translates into CASSDGPNTDTQYF.

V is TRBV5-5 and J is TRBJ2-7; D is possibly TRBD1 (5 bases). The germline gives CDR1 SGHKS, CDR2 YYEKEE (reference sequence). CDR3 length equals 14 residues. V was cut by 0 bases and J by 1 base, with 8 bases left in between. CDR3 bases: TGTGCCAGCAGCTTGGACAGGAATTCCTACGAGCAGTACTTC. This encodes CASSLDRNSYEQYF. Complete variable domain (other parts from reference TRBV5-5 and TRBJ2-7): DAGVTQSPTHLIKTRGQQVTLRCSPISGHKSVSWYQQVLGQGPQFIFQYYEKEERGRGNFPDRFSARQFPNYSSELNVNALLLGDSALYLCASSLDRNSYEQYFGPGTRLTVT.

This chain's CDR3 is CASSTPGLAGGYEQYF. CDR3 nucleotide sequence: TGTGCCAGCAGTACCCCGGGACTAGCGGGAGGGTACGAGCAGTACTTC. The chain recombines TRBV6-2 or TRBV6-3 with TRBJ2-7; 16 nucleotides align to TRBD2. The germline CDR1 and CDR2 sequences are MNHEY and SVGEGT. Trimming at V came to 5 bases and at J to 4 bases, leaving 5 bases not matched to a gene. CDR3 length: 16 residues.

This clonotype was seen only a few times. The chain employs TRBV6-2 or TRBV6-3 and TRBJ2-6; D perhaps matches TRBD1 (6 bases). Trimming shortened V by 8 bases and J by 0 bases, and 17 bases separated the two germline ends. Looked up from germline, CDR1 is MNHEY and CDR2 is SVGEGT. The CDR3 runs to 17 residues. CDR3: CASEIGTPNSGANVLTF. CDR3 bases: TGTGCCAGCGAAATAGGGACACCCAACTCTGGGGCCAACGTCCTGACTTTC.

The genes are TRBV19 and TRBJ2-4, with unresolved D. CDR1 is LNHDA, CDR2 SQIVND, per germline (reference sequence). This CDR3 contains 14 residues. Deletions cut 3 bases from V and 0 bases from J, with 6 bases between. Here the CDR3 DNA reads TGTGCCAGTAGTATTACCCTAGCCAAAAACATTCAGTACTTC. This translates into CASSITLAKNIQYF.

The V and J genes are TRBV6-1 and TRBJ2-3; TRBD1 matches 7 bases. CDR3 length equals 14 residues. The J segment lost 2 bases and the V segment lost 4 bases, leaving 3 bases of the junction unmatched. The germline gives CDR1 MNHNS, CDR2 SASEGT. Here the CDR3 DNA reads TGTGCCAGCAGTGTAGACAGGGCCACAGATACGCAGTATTTT. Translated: CASSVDRATDTQYF.

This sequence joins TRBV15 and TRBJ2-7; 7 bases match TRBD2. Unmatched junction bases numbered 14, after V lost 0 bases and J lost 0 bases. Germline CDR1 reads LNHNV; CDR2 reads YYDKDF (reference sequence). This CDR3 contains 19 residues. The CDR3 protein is CATSRDPGGLGGISYEQYF. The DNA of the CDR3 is TGTGCCACCAGCAGAGATCCGGGGGGATTGGGGGGGATCTCCTACGAGCAGTACTTC.

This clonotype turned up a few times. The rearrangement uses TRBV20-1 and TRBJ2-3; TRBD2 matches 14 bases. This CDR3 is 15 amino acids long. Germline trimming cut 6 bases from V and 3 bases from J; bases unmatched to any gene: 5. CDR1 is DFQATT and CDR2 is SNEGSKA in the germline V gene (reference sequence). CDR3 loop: CSAVGTSGRTDTQYF. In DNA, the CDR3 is TGCAGTGCCGTCGGGACTAGCGGGAGAACAGATACGCAGTATTTT.

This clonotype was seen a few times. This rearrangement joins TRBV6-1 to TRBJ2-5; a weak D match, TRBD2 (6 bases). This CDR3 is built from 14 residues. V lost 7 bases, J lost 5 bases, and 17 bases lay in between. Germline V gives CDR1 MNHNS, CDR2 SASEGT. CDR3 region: CASNRRAEWETQYF. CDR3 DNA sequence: TGTGCCAGCAACAGGAGGGCCGAATGGGAGACCCAGTACTTC.

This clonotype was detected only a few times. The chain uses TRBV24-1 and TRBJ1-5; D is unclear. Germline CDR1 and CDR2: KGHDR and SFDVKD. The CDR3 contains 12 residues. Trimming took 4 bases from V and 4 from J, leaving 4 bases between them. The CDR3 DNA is TGTGCCACCAGTGAAGAAAATCAGCCCCAGCATTTT. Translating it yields CATSEENQPQHF.

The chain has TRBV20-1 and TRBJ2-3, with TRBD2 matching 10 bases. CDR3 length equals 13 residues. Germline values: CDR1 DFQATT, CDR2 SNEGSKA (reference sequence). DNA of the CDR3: TGCACCCCTGGGACTAGCGACACAGATACGCAGTATTTT. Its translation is CTPGTSDTDTQYF.

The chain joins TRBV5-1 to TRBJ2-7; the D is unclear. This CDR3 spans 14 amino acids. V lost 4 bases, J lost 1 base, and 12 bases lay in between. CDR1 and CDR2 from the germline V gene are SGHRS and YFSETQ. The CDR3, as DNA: TGCGCCAGCAGCCACCCGGACGGATCCTACGAGCAGTACTTC. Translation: CASSHPDGSYEQYF.

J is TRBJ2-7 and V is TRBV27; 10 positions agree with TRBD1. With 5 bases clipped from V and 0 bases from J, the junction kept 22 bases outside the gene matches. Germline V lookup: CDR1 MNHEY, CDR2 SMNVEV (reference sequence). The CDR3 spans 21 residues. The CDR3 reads CASSPSPSFRDRGPTSYEQYF. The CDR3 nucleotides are TGTGCCAGCAGTCCCTCCCCCTCCTTCCGGGACAGGGGTCCTACCTCCTACGAGCAGTACTTC.

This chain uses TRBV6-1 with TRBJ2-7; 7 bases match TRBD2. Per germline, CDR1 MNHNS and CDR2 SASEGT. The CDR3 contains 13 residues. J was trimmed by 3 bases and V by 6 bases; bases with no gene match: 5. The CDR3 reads CASSSGMGYEQYF. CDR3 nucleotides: TGTGCCAGCAGCAGCGGGATGGGCTACGAGCAGTACTTC.

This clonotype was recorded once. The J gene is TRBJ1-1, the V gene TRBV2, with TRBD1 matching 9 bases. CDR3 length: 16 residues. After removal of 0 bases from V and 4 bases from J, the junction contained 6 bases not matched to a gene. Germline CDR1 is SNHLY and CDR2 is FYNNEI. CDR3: CASSEAPGQGSTEAFF. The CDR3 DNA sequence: TGTGCCAGCAGTGAAGCGCCGGGACAGGGAAGCACTGAAGCTTTCTTT. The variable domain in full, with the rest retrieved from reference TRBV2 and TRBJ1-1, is EPEVTQTPSHQVTQMGQEVILRCVPISNHLYFYWYRQILGQKVEFLVSFYNNEISEKSEIFDDQFSVERPDGSNFTLKIRSTKLEDSAMYFCASSEAPGQGSTEAFFGQGTRLTVV.

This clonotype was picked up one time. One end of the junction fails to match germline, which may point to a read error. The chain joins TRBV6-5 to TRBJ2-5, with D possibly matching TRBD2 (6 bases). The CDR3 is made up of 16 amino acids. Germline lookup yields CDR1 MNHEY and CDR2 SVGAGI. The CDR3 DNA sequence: TGTGTCAGCAGTTCCCCCCTTTCCGGGAGAGAAGAGACCCAGTACTTC. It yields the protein CVSSSPLSGREETQYF.

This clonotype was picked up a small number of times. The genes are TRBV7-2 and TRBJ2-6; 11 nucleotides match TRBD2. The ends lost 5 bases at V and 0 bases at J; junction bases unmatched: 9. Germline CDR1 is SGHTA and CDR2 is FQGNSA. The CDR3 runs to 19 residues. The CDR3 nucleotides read TGTGCCAGCAGCCACGGACTAGCGGGTCCGCTCTCTGGGGCCAACGTCCTGACTTTC. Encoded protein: CASSHGLAGPLSGANVLTF.

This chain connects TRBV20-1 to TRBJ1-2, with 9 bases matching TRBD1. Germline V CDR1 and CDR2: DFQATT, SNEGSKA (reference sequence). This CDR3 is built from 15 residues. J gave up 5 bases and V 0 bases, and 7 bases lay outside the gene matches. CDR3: CSARDGDRVSYGYTF. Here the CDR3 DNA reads TGCAGTGCTAGAGACGGGGACAGGGTCTCTTATGGCTACACCTTC.